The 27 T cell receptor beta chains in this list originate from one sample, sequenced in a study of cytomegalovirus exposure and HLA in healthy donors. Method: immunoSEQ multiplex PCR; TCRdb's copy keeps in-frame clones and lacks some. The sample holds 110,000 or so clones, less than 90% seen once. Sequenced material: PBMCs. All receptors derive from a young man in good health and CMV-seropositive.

CDR3 nucleotides: TGTGCCAGCAGTTCCAGACAGGGGCCCTTGAACACTGAAGCTTTCTTT. As protein: CASSSRQGPLNTEAFF. The chain joins TRBV6-5 to TRBJ1-1; 8 bases map to TRBD1. The junction had 7 bases not matched to a gene; V was cut back by 4 bases and J by 0 bases. This CDR3 has 16 amino acids. In germline, CDR1 is MNHEY, CDR2 SVGAGI.

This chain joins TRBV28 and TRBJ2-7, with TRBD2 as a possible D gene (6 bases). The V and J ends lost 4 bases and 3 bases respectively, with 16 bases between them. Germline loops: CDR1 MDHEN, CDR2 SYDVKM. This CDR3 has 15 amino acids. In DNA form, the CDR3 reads TGTGCCAGCAGTTCCTATGGGGGGTACGGCTACGAGCAGTACTTC. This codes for CASSSYGGYGYEQYF.

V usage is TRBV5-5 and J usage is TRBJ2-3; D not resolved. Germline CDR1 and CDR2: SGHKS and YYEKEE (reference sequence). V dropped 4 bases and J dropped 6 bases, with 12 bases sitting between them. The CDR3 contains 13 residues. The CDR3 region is CASSPTAGDTQYF. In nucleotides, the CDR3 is TGTGCCAGCAGCCCCACGGCCGGGGATACGCAGTATTTT.

The CDR3 sequence is CASSLSGVTEAFF. The CDR3 DNA sequence: TGTGCCAGCAGTCTCTCGGGGGTTACTGAAGCTTTCTTT. The chain couples TRBV28 to TRBJ1-1; D is possibly TRBD1 (5 bases). The V and J ends lost 5 bases and 5 bases respectively, with 12 bases between them. CDR3 length: 13 amino acids. The germline V gene has CDR1 MDHEN and CDR2 SYDVKM.

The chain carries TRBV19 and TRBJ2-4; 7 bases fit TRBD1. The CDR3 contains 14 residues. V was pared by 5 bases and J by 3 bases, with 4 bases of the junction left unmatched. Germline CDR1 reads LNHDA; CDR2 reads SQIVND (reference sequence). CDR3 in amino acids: CASSPRDSKNIQYF. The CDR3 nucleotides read TGTGCCAGTAGTCCCAGGGACAGCAAAAACATTCAGTACTTC.

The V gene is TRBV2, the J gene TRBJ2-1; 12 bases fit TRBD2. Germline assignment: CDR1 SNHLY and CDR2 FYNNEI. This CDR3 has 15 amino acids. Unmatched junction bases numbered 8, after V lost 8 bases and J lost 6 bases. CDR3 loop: CASWLTSGGGNEQFF. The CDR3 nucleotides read TGTGCCAGCTGGCTGACTAGCGGGGGAGGCAATGAGCAGTTCTTC.

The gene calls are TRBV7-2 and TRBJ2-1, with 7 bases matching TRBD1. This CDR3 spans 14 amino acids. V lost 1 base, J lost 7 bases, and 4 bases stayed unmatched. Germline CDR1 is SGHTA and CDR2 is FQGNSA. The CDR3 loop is CASSLGGTANEQFF. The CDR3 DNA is TGTGCCAGCAGCTTAGGGGGGACAGCTAATGAGCAGTTCTTC.

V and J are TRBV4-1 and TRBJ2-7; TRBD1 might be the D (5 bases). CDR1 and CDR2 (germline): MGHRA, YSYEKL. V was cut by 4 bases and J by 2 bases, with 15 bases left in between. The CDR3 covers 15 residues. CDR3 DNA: TGCGCCAGCAGCCCAGGACAACACATCGCCTACGAGCAGTACTTC. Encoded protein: CASSPGQHIAYEQYF.

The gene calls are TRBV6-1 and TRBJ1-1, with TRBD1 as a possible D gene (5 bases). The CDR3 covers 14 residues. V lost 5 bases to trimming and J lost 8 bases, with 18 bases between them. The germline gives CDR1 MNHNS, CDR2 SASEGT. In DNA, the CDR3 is TGTGCCAGCAGTTTCCCAACGGGGGGAACAGAAGCTTTCTTT. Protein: CASSFPTGGTEAFF.

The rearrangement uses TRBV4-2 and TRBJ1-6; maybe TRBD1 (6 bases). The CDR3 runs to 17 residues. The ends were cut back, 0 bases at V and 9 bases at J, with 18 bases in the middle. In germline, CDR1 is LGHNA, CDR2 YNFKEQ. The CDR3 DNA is TGTGCCAGCAGCCAAGAAGGGGGTCGGCAGGTCGCTTCACCCCTCCACTTT. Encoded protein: CASSQEGGRQVASPLHF.

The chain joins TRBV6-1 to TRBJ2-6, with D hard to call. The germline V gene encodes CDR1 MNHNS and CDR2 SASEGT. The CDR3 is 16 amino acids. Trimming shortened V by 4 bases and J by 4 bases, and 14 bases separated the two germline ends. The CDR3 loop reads CASSAYAVAGANVLTF. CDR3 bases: TGTGCCAGCAGTGCCTATGCGGTGGCCGGGGCCAACGTCCTGACTTTC.

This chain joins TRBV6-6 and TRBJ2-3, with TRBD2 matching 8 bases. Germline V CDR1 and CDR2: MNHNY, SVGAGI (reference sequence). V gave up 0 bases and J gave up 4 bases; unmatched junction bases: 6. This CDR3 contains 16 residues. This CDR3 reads CASSYSTGGLADTQYF. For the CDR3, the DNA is TGTGCCAGCAGTTACTCGACGGGGGGGCTGGCAGATACGCAGTATTTT.

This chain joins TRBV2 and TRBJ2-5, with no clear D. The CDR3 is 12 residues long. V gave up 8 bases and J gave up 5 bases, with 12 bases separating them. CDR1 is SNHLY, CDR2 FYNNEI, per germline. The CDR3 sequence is CASEVVRETQYF. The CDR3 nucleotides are TGTGCCAGCGAAGTTGTGAGGGAGACCCAGTACTTC.

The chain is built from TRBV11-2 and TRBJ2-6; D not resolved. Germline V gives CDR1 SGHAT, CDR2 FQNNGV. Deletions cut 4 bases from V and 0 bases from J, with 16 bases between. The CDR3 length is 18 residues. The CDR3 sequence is CASSSHFRVNSGANVLTF. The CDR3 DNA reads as TGTGCCAGCAGCTCTCACTTCCGGGTCAACTCTGGGGCCAACGTCCTGACTTTC.

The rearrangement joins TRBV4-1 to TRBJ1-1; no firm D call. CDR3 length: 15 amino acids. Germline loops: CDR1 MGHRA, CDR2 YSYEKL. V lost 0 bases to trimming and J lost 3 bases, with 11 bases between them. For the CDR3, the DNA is TGCGCCAGCAGCCAAGACTCCGGGAGGGACACTGAAGCTTTCTTT. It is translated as CASSQDSGRDTEAFF.

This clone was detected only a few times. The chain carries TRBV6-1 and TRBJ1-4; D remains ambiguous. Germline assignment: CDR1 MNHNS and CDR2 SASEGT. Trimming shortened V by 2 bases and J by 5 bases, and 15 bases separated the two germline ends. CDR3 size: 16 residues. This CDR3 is CASSEWEGRGNEKLFF. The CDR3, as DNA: TGTGCCAGCAGTGAATGGGAGGGTCGGGGAAATGAAAAACTGTTTTTT.

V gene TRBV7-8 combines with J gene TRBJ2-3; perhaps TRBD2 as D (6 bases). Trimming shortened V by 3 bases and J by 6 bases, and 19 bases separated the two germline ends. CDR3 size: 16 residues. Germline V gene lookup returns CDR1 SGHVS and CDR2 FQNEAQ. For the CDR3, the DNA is TGTGCCAGCAGCTTGGCTAACGGCGGGAACTTCGATACGCAGTATTTT. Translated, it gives CASSLANGGNFDTQYF.

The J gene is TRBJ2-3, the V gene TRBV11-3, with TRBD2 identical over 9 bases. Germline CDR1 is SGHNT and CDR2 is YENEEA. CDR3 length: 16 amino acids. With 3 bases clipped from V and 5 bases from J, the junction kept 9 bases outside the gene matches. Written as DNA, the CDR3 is TGTGCCAGCAGCTTTACAGCGGGGGGCCCTGGAGATACGCAGTATTTT. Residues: CASSFTAGGPGDTQYF.

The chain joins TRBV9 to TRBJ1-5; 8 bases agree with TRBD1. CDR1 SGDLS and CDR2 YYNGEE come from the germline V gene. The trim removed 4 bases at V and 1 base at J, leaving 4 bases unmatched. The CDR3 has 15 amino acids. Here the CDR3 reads CASSIGQGSNQPQHF. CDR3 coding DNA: TGTGCCAGCAGCATAGGACAGGGAAGCAATCAGCCCCAGCATTTT.

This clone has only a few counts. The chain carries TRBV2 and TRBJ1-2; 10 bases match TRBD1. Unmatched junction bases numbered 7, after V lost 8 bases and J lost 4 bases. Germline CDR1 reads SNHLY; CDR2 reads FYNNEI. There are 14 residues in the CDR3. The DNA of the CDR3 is TGTGCCAGCTTAGTGACAGGGGGCAGCTATGGCTACACCTTC. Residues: CASLVTGGSYGYTF.

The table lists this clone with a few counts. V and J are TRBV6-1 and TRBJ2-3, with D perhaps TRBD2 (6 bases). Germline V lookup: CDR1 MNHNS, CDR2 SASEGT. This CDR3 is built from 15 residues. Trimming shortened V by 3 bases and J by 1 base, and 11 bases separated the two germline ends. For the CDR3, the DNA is TGTGCCAGCAGTGAGGGGGGTTGGCGCACAGATACGCAGTATTTT. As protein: CASSEGGWRTDTQYF.

This CDR3 is CAIGGDTGELFF. The DNA of the CDR3 is TGTGCCATCGGGGGGGACACCGGGGAGCTGTTTTTT. The chain combines TRBV10-3 with TRBJ2-2; TRBD2 agrees at 7 bases. CDR1 and CDR2 (germline): ENHRY, SYGVKD. Trimming cost V 8 bases and J 3 bases; bases outside gene matches: 0. The CDR3 spans 12 residues.

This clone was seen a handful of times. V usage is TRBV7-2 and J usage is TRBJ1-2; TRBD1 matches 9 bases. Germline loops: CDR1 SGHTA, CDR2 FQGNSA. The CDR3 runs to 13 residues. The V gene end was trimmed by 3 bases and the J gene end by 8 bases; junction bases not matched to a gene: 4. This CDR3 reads CASSLGQGRGYTF. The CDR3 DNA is TGTGCCAGCAGCTTGGGACAGGGTAGGGGCTACACCTTC.

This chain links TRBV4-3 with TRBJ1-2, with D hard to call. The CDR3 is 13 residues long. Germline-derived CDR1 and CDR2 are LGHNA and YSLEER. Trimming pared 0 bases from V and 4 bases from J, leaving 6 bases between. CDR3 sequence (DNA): TGCGCCAGCAGCCAAGAGCGGGGCTATGGCTACACCTTC. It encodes CASSQERGYGYTF.

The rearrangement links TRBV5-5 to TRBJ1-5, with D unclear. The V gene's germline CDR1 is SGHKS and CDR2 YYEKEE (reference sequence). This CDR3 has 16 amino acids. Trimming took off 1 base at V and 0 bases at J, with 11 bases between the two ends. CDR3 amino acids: CASSLWSEHSNQPQHF. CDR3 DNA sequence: TGTGCCAGCAGCTTGTGGTCAGAACATAGCAATCAGCCCCAGCATTTT.

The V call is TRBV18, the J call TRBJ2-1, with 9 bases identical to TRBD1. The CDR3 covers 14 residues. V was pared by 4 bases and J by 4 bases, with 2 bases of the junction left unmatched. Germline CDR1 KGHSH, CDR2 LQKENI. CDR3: CASSRDRAYNEQFF. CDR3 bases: TGTGCCAGCTCACGGGACAGGGCGTACAATGAGCAGTTCTTC.

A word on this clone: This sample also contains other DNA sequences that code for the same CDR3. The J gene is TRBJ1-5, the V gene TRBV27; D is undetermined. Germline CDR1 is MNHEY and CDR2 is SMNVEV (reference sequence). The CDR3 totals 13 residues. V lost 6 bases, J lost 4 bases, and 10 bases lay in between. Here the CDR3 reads CASSLSPNQPQHF. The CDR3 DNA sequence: TGTGCCAGCAGCTTAAGCCCAAATCAGCCCCAGCATTTT.